One sample yielded the 4 T cell receptor beta chains listed below, sequenced in a study of cytomegalovirus exposure and HLA in healthy donors. PCR involved 60 Vbeta and 13 Jbeta primers. Libraries were prepared by immunoSEQ multiplex PCR; TCRdb keeps only in-frame clonotypes and omits some of them. The sample consists of 85,000 to 100,000 clones, more than 60% of them appearing once. The sequencing sample was made of PBMCs. These receptors all stem from a middle-aged man in good health and CMV-seropositive.

V usage is TRBV7-8 and J usage is TRBJ1-5; 7 bases align to TRBD1. Germline CDR1 and CDR2: SGHVS and FQNEAQ. Losses at the gene ends were 5 bases for V and 7 bases for J; bases not matched to a gene: 11. The CDR3 runs 15 residues. The chain's CDR3 is CASSPTEYRGQPQHF. CDR3 in DNA: TGTGCCAGCAGCCCCACGGAGTACAGGGGACAGCCCCAGCATTTT. The full variable domain, in which reference TRBV7-8 and TRBJ1-5 provide the parts outside the CDR3, is GAGVSQSPRYKVAKRGQDVALRCDPISGHVSLFWYQQALGQGPEFLTYFQNEAQLDKSGLPSDRFFAERPEGSVSTLKIQRTQQEDSAVYLCASSPTEYRGQPQHFGDGTRLSIL.

V is TRBV9 and J is TRBJ2-3; 8 positions match TRBD2. The CDR3 has 16 amino acids. CDR1 and CDR2 from the germline V gene are SGDLS and YYNGEE. Unmatched junction bases numbered 5, after V lost 0 bases and J lost 2 bases. The CDR3, as DNA: TGTGCCAGCAGCGTAGGTACTAGCGGAGTCACAGATACGCAGTATTTT. It yields the protein CASSVGTSGVTDTQYF.

The chain uses TRBV4-3 and TRBJ2-2; D is ambiguous. Trimming took 0 bases from V and 1 from J, leaving 9 bases between them. This CDR3 comprises 16 residues. Germline loops: CDR1 LGHNA, CDR2 YSLEER. The CDR3 loop is CASSQDSPLNTGELFF. The CDR3 nucleotides are TGCGCCAGCAGCCAAGATTCCCCATTGAACACCGGGGAGCTGTTTTTT.

This clone was counted only a few times. This chain links TRBV30 with TRBJ2-2; D remains unclear. The CDR3 totals 14 residues. Trimming left V 2 bases short and J 3 bases short, with 10 bases between. Germline values: CDR1 GTSNPN, CDR2 SVGIG (reference sequence). CDR3 sequence reads: CAWSLAYDTGELFF. In DNA form, the CDR3 reads TGTGCCTGGAGTCTGGCTTATGACACCGGGGAGCTGTTTTTT. Using reference TRBV30 and TRBJ2-2 for the parts outside the CDR3, the full variable domain is SQTIHQWPATLVQPVGSPLSLECTVEGTSNPNLYWYRQAAGRGLQLLFYSVGIGQISSEVPQNLSASRPQDRQFILSSKKLLLSDSGFYLCAWSLAYDTGELFFGEGSRLTVL.